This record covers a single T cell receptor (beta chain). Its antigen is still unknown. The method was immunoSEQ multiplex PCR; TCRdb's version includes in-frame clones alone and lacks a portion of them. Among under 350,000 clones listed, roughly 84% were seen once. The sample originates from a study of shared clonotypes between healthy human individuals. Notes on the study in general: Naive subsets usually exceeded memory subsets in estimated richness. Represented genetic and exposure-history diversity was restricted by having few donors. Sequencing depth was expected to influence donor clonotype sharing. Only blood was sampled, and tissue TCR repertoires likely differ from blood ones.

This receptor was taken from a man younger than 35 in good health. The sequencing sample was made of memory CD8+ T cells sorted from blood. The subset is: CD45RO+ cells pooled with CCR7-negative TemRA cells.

CDR3 bases: TGTGCCAGCAGCTTATCCCCCTGGACTAGCGGGGGGGATAACAATGAGCAGTTCTTC. Its translation: CASSLSPWTSGGDNNEQFF. The chain couples TRBV7-3 to TRBJ2-1; 15 bases line up with TRBD2. The CDR3 sequence is 19 residues long. Germline CDR1 is SGHTA and CDR2 is FQGTGA. The J segment lost 5 bases and the V segment lost 2 bases, leaving 10 bases of the junction unmatched. The whole variable domain, filled in from reference TRBV7-3 and TRBJ2-1, reads GAGVSQTPSNKVTEKGKYVELRCDPISGHTALYWYRQSLGQGPEFLIYFQGTGAADDSGLPNDRFFAVRPEGSVSTLKIQRTERGDSAVYLCASSLSPWTSGGDNNEQFFGPGTRLTVL.